Reported below is one T cell receptor beta chain. The antigen is not known. The CDR3 contains 12 residues. V gave up 8 bases and J gave up 3 bases, with 11 bases separating them. This sample was taken from a study of T cell responses to AZD1222 COVID-19 vaccine. Overall study findings and caveats: Regions 160-218 and 743-854 held dominance among vaccine-associated CD4 TCRs, which spanned spike. Clonal diversity was possibly underestimated, and the donors were mostly white British, with more females.

TCRdb's copy holds only in-frame clones and misses some; the assay was immunoSEQ multiplex PCR. The data show 95,000 to 150,000 clones, 88% seen once. This chain links TRBV12-3 or TRBV12-4 with TRBJ2-7; D is unclear. The sequence was obtained from an adult in good health. Source: peripheral blood, taken on day 0 of AZD1222 vaccination. The CDR3: CASSSGDYEQYF. DNA for the CDR3: TGTGCCAGCTCCTCTGGGGACTACGAGCAGTACTTC.